This is a list of T cell receptor beta chains from one sample in a study of CD8 T cells in ankylosing spondylitis. TCRdb used MiXCR to reprocess the 5' RACE reads, holding one entry per CDR3 protein. The sample records about 700,000 distinct CDR3 sequences, 15% to 20% being singletons. Sequenced material: blood, either unsorted or a sorted T cell fraction (not recorded which). These receptors were obtained from a male donor with ankylosing spondylitis. The CDR3 runs from the conserved cysteine through the conserved F or W. Each record gives: CDR3 length, clone size, V gene, D gene, J gene, CDR3 DNA, CDR3 protein. D genes are given only for firm matches. Expanded clones get a size class; other rows say once, few or many, or leave the size out.

len: 17; abundance: .; v_gene: TRBV12-3/TRBV12-4; d_gene: TRBD1; j_gene: TRBJ1-1; CDR3nt: TGTGCCAGCAGTTTGCCTCCCGGGACAGGGACGAACACTGAAGCTTTCTTT; CDR3aa: CASSLPPGTGTNTEAFF
len: 18; abundance: .; v_gene: TRBV6-4; d_gene: .; j_gene: TRBJ1-2; CDR3nt: TGTGCCAGCAGTCCCCGACCCAATCTGAGACCATCTAACTATGGCTACACCTTC; CDR3aa: CASSPRPNLRPSNYGYTF
len: 14; abundance: .; v_gene: TRBV7-2; d_gene: .; j_gene: TRBJ2-7; CDR3nt: TGTGCCAGCAGCGAACAGGGCTACTCCTACGAGCAGTACTTC; CDR3aa: CASSEQGYSYEQYF
len: 14; abundance: .; v_gene: TRBV6-2/TRBV6-3; d_gene: .; j_gene: TRBJ2-1; CDR3nt: TGTGCCAGCAGTCCCACTAGCCGGGACAATGAGCAGTTCTTC; CDR3aa: CASSPTSRDNEQFF
len: 15; abundance: .; v_gene: TRBV20-1; d_gene: .; j_gene: TRBJ2-2; CDR3nt: TGCAGTGCTAGTAGTCAGGCGAGGAACACCGGGGAGCTGTTTTTT; CDR3aa: CSASSQARNTGELFF
len: 15; abundance: few; v_gene: TRBV12-3/TRBV12-4; d_gene: TRBD1; j_gene: TRBJ2-7; CDR3nt: TGTGCCAGCAGTTTAACAGGGGGCGCAGTCTACGAGCAGTACTTC; CDR3aa: CASSLTGGAVYEQYF
len: 16; abundance: many; v_gene: TRBV7-2; d_gene: TRBD1; j_gene: TRBJ1-2; CDR3nt: TGTGCCAGCAGCGTGTCGCCGGGACAGGGTTACGATGGCTACACCTTC; CDR3aa: CASSVSPGQGYDGYTF
len: 12; abundance: many; v_gene: TRBV20-1; d_gene: .; j_gene: TRBJ2-1; CDR3nt: TGCAGTGCTGTCAGGGATTTCAATGAGCAGTTCTTC; CDR3aa: CSAVRDFNEQFF
len: 15; abundance: .; v_gene: TRBV6-2/TRBV6-3; d_gene: .; j_gene: TRBJ1-1; CDR3nt: TGTGCCAGCAGTTACTCCAAAGCGGGGGGAACTGAAGCTTTCTTT; CDR3aa: CASSYSKAGGTEAFF
len: 17; abundance: .; v_gene: TRBV18; d_gene: TRBD1; j_gene: TRBJ2-3; CDR3nt: TGTGCCAGCGCGAACCCGACCCAGGGGGCGGCCTGGGATACGCAGTATTTT; CDR3aa: CASANPTQGAAWDTQYF
len: 13; abundance: few; v_gene: TRBV5-1; d_gene: .; j_gene: TRBJ2-3; CDR3nt: TGCGCCAGCAGGACACAGAGCACAGATACGCAGTATTTT; CDR3aa: CASRTQSTDTQYF
len: 16; abundance: .; v_gene: TRBV20-1; d_gene: .; j_gene: TRBJ2-1; CDR3nt: TGCAGTGCTAGAGATACAGCGGATAACTACTACAATGAGCAGTTCTTC; CDR3aa: CSARDTADNYYNEQFF
len: 13; abundance: few; v_gene: TRBV4-2; d_gene: .; j_gene: TRBJ2-7; CDR3nt: TGTGCCAGCAGCGAGGGCCTTCAATACGAGCAGTACTTC; CDR3aa: CASSEGLQYEQYF
len: 13; abundance: .; v_gene: TRBV28; d_gene: .; j_gene: TRBJ2-1; CDR3nt: TGTGCCAGCAGTTTAAATCTAGTCAATGAGCAGTTCTTC; CDR3aa: CASSLNLVNEQFF
len: 16; abundance: many; v_gene: TRBV20-1; d_gene: .; j_gene: TRBJ1-2; CDR3nt: TGCAGTGCTAGAGATGTGGGAAGCCCTTTAAACTATGGCTACACCTTC; CDR3aa: CSARDVGSPLNYGYTF
len: 15; abundance: few; v_gene: TRBV21-1; d_gene: .; j_gene: TRBJ2-2; CDR3nt: TGTGCCAGCAGCGAGATTCCAGGGTACACCGGGGAGCTGTTTTTT; CDR3aa: CASSEIPGYTGELFF
len: 14; abundance: few; v_gene: TRBV12-3/TRBV12-4; d_gene: .; j_gene: TRBJ2-1; CDR3nt: TGTGCCAGCAGCACTCCCCCCCAGTACAATGAGCAGTTCTTC; CDR3aa: CASSTPPQYNEQFF
len: 13; abundance: .; v_gene: TRBV6-2/TRBV6-3; d_gene: .; j_gene: TRBJ1-2; CDR3nt: TGTGCCAGCACCGCGACTGCTAACTATGGCTACACCTTC; CDR3aa: CASTATANYGYTF